This TCR beta chain was recorded in a study of shared clonotypes between healthy human individuals (TCRdb year 2020). Broadly, across the study: Two women and a few men aged 18 to 49 years were included in the cohort. For each donor, CD4 naive and CD4 memory were each run on three plates, CD8 naive on two plates, and CD8 memory on one plate. Blood TCR repertoires of about 5 healthy adults were deeply sequenced to estimate repertoire size and the extent of clonotype sharing between individuals. Libraries were prepared and TCR repertoires were sequenced by different laboratories using diverse techniques, in order to increase sequencing depth and limit assay-specific biases. Each donor's leukapheresis produced roughly between roughly 0.94 and 9.5 billion PBMCs. What the study reported, not specific to this receptor: Naive subsets generally had larger estimated clonotype richness than memory subsets did. Sampling was restricted to blood, and TCR repertoires in tissue are likely to differ from TCR repertoires in blood. Pairwise subsampling indicated that sequencing depth was expected to affect the degree of clonotype sharing among donors. Compared with non-shared clonotypes, clonotypes shared by all four sorted-subset donors had higher generation probabilities. The genetic and exposure-history diversity represented was limited by the small number of donors. Rarefaction of sorted-subset datasets indicated incomplete sequencing despite the large sequencing depth. Across several donors, 4.5% to 6.5% of naive CD4, approximately 4% of naive CD8, about 2.3% of memory CD4, and approximately 0.42% of memory CD8 clonotypes were shared.

A word on this clone: Its antigen remains undetermined. There are no base qualities to consult, and no much larger clone falls within one base.

Using the deep immunoSEQ assay, TCR CDR3 regions were amplified from genomic DNA by multiplex PCR. Genomic DNA extracted from each cell subset was distributed evenly over all wells of several immunoSEQ 96-well plates, and each plate served as one replicate. For sorted subsets, 200 to 250 ng of genomic DNA, equivalent to some 30,000 T cell genomes, went into each replicate PCR. Purified libraries were quantified with a Qubit 3.0 fluorometer, sized on a Bioanalyzer 2100, and re-quantified with the KAPA Library Quantification kit. A separate single-read 150-cycle Illumina NextSeq 550 flow cell was used to sequence each immunoSEQ 96-well plate. As for the authors' bioinformatics: The immunoSEQ output contained only junctional sequences without quality scores, so filtering could not match that applied to full-length reads. To assign V/J genes and CDR3, sequences were annotated using PyIR, a Python wrapper for IgBLAST v1.9, with IMGT germline references. Any read was removed if the V/J assignment was weak (E-value above 1e-6), the CDR3 was missing, or the read contained stop codons, out-of-frame junctions, or ambiguous translated residues. V3J clonotypes were defined by identical inferred V gene, J gene, and CDR3 amino acid sequence. Percentage overlap between repertoires was calculated by dividing the number of shared unique clonotypes by the size of the smaller repertoire. RTK rarefaction, the Chao1 estimator, and Recon v2.1 estimates of unobserved clonotypes were used to assess repertoire richness. Generation probabilities were computed with OLGA for all TCRbeta clonotypes obtained by the gDNA method from several donors. As stored in TCRdb, this immuneACCESS dataset retains in-frame rearrangements with V and J assigned. A fraction of the clones does not appear; measured against another copy, unresolved V genes explain less than half of the discrepancy, and the remainder lacks a known reason. The V and J calls and the clone size are those of that table, but D and trimming were determined from the DNA. The sample records fewer than 1.8 million clones, about 98.5% of which are singletons. The biggest ten clones account for under 0.45% of the sample.

Healthy HIV-negative adults with no recently reported acute infections or vaccinations were included as donors. Only Caucasian adults living in Nashville, Tennessee, USA were represented among the donors. CD4+ T cells were enriched through magnetic negative selection, after which naive cells were positively selected on CD45RA and the remaining negative fraction served as the memory subset. After blood collection by leukapheresis, PBMCs were isolated using Ficoll-Histopaque density gradient centrifugation and then cryopreserved in the vapor phase of liquid nitrogen. Purity and quantity of every magnetically sorted T cell population were checked by analytical flow cytometry. Genomic DNA was isolated from each sorted fraction and quantified by UV absorbance on a Nanodrop 2000c. Its CDR3 holds 16 amino acids, cysteine through phenylalanine. Only the CDR3 part of the read is kept: 48 bases, read in frame from the first base. Clipping removes 0 bases from V and 1 base from J, with 6 as the unmatched junction base count. From the germline V gene, CDR1 is SGHRS and CDR2 is YFSETQ.

The TCR comes from a man under 40 in good health. Source material: naive CD4+ T cells sorted from blood. What this sample's cell subset or site label stands for: CD45RA+ positively selected. The V and J segments used are TRBV5-1 and TRBJ2-7, and 8 junction bases match TRBD1. The CDR3 is CASSLGQGARSYEQYF. In nucleotide form, the sequence is TGCGCCAGCAGCTTGGGGCAGGGGGCGCGTTCCTACGAGCAGTACTTC.